This entry concerns a single T cell receptor (beta chain). The data stem from a study of control samples from healthy donors and cancer patients. Clones were read by immunoSEQ multiplex PCR, and TCRdb kept only the in-frame ones, dropping some. The data contain around 100,000 clones, over 75% of them singletons. The CDR3 contains 12 residues. CDR1 and CDR2 (germline): MGHDK, SYGVNS. V dropped 2 bases and J dropped 5 bases, with 4 bases sitting between them. Sequencing was performed on blood. The rearrangement uses TRBV25-1 and TRBJ1-5; no definite D call. This clonotype originated in a woman in her forties or fifties in good health. Written as DNA, the CDR3 is TGTGCCAGCAGTGAAAAGGATCAGCCCCAGCATTTT. This sequence encodes CASSEKDQPQHF.